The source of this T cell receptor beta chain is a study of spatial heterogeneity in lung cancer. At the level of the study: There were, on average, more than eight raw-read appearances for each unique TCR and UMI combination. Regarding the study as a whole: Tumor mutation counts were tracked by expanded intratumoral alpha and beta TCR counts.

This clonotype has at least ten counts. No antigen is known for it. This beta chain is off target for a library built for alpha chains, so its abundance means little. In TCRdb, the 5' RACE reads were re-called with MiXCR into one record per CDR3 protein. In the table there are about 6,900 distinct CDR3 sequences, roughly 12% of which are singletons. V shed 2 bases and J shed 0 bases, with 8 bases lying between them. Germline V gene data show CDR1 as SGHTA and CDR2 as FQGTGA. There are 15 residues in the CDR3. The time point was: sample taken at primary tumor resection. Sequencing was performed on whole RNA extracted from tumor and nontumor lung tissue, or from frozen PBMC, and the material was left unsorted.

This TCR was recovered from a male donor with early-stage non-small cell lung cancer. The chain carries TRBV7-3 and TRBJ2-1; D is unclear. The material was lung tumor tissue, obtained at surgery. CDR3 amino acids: CASSLSSLSYNEQFF. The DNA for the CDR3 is TGTGCCAGCAGCTTATCGAGCCTCTCCTACAATGAGCAGTTCTTC.